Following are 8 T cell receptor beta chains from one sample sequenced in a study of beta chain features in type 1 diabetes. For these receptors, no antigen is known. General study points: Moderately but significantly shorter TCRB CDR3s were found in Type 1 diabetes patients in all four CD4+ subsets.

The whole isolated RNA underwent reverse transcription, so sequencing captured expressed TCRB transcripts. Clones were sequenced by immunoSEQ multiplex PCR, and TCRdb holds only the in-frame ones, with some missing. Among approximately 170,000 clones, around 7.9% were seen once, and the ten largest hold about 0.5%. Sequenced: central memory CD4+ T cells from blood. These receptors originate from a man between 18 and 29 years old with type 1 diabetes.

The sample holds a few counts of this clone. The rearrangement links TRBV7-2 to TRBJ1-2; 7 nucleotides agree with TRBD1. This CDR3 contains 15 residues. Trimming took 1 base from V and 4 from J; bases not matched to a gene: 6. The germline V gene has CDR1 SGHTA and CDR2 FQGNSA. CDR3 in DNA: TGTGCCAGCAGCTTAGGGGACAGTCCCTTCTATGGCTACACCTTC. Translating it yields CASSLGDSPFYGYTF.

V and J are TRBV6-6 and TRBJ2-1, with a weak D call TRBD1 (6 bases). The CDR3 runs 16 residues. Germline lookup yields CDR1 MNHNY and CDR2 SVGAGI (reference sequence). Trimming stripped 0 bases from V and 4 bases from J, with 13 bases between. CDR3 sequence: CASSYSQGSYYNEQFF. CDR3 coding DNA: TGTGCCAGCAGTTACTCACAGGGTAGTTATTACAATGAGCAGTTCTTC.

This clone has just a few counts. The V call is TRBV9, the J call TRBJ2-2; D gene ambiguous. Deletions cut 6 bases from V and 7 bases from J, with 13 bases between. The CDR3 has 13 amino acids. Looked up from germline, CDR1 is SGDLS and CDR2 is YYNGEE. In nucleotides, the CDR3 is TGTGCCAGCACCTCAGGCCTTGGCGGGGAGCTGTTTTTT. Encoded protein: CASTSGLGGELFF. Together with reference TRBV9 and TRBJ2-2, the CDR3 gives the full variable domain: DSGVTQTPKHLITATGQRVTLRCSPRSGDLSVYWYQQSLDQGLQFLIQYYNGEERAKGNILERFSAQQFPDLHSELNLSSLELGDSALYFCASTSGLGGELFFGEGSRLTVL.

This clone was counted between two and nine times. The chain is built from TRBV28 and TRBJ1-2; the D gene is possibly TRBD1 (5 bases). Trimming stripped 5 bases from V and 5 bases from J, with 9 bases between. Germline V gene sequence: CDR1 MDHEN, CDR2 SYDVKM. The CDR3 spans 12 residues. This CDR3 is CASSAGQYGYTF. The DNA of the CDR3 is TGTGCCAGCAGTGCGGGGCAGTATGGCTACACCTTC.

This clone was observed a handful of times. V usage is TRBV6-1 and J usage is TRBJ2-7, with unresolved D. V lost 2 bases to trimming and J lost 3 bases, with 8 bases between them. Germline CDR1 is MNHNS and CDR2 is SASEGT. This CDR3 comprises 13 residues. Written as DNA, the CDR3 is TGTGCCAGCAGTGAATCAGTCAACTACGAGCAGTACTTC. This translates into CASSESVNYEQYF.

The chain's CDR3 is CASSPSSMVDTQYF. The CDR3 DNA is TGTGCCAGCAGTCCCAGTTCCATGGTGGATACGCAGTATTTT. The V gene is TRBV13, the J gene TRBJ2-3, with D hard to call. V lost 6 bases and J 6 bases, leaving 16 bases between the germline ends. CDR1 and CDR2 (germline): PRHDT, FYEKMQ (reference sequence). The CDR3 consists of 14 residues.

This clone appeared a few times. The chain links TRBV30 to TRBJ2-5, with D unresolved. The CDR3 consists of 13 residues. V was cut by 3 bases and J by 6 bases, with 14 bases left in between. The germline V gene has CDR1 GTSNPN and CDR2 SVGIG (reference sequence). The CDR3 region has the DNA TGTGCCTGGAGGGTTACTGCCTTGCAGACCCAGTACTTC. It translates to CAWRVTALQTQYF.

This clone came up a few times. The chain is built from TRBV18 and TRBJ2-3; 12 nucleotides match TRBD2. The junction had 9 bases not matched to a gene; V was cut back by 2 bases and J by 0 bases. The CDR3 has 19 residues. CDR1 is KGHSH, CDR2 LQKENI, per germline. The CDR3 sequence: CASSPSITGLAGSTDTQYF. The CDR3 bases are TGTGCCAGCTCACCATCTATCACTGGACTAGCGGGGAGCACAGATACGCAGTATTTT.